This T cell receptor beta chain was captured in a study of OX40 agonist ivuxolimab in advanced cancers. About the study: Patients were dosed with the agonistic anti-OX40 (CD134) antibody ivuxolimab. Each dose-escalation patient presented with hepatocellular carcinoma, melanoma, renal cell or head and neck cancer. Whole-study results and caveats: Some nonresponders additionally presented with little normalized T-cell clonal expansion.

The assay was immunoSEQ multiplex PCR, and TCRdb's table has in-frame clones only and misses some. The sample carries 80,000 to 95,000 clones, more than 70% recorded once. With regard to this clone: Its antigen is still unknown.

The sequencing used CD4+ or CD8+ T cells sorted from blood, collected in a trial of the OX40 agonist ivuxolimab. This sequence was found in an adult with an advanced solid tumor such as melanoma, head and neck, liver or kidney cancer.

The CDR3 spells CASSSAAVSYEQYF. The CDR3 coding sequence is TGTGCCAGCAGTTCGGCGGCAGTCTCCTACGAGCAGTACTTC. The chain recombines TRBV6-1 with TRBJ2-7; D remains unclear. The CDR3 length is 14 residues. Trimming left V 5 bases short and J 0 bases short, with 11 bases between. Germline CDR1 and CDR2: MNHNS and SASEGT.